The 8 T cell receptor beta chains below all came from one sample that was sequenced in a study of early T cells in non-severe SARS-CoV-2 infection. Each CDR3 protein is one row after TCRdb ran MiXCR on the 5' RACE reads. The sample contains some 38,000 distinct CDR3 sequences, under 5% of which appear only once. The sequenced sample was whole blood. All receptors derive from an adult who was a healthcare worker with PCR-confirmed SARS-CoV-2 infection or an uninfected control (not recorded which).

This clonotype showed up many times. V and J are TRBV5-1 and TRBJ1-1; 9 nucleotides agree with TRBD1. The CDR3 spans 17 residues. The germline V gene encodes CDR1 SGHRS and CDR2 YFSETQ. V lost 1 base to trimming and J lost 6 bases; unmatched junction nucleotides: 13. This CDR3 is CASSLLVIRDRASEAFF. The CDR3 DNA is TGCGCCAGCAGCTTGTTGGTTATACGGGACAGGGCCTCTGAAGCTTTCTTT.

This clonotype has ten or more counts. This sequence joins TRBV28 and TRBJ2-7, with D perhaps TRBD1 (6 bases). CDR1 and CDR2 (germline): MDHEN, SYDVKM. Trimming took off 3 bases at V and 0 bases at J, with 15 bases between the two ends. The CDR3 covers 16 residues. Written as DNA, the CDR3 is TGTGCCAGCAGTTTTGTCCTCACAGGGAGCTCCTACGAGCAGTACTTC. It encodes CASSFVLTGSSYEQYF.

This clonotype was observed many times. CDR3 region: CASSSTVNTEAFF. The CDR3 coding sequence is TGTGCCAGCTCATCGACAGTGAACACTGAAGCTTTCTTT. The rearrangement links TRBV18 to TRBJ1-1, with D possibly matching TRBD1 (5 bases). Trimming took off 5 bases at V and 0 bases at J, with 7 bases between the two ends. Looked up from germline, CDR1 is KGHSH and CDR2 is LQKENI. This CDR3 region has 13 residues.

This clonotype was seen at least ten times. This rearrangement joins TRBV7-3 to TRBJ2-1; D might be TRBD2 (6 bases). V shed 1 base and J shed 1 base, with 17 bases lying between them. Per germline, CDR1 SGHTA and CDR2 FQGTGA. This CDR3 spans 18 amino acids. CDR3 amino acids: CASSLKGRQGLSYNEQFF. For the CDR3, the DNA is TGTGCCAGCAGCTTAAAGGGTCGGCAGGGACTTTCCTACAATGAGCAGTTCTTC.

This clonotype was seen at least ten times. This rearrangement joins TRBV7-9 to TRBJ1-1, with 7 nucleotides matching TRBD1. The CDR3 is 15 amino acids. CDR1 and CDR2 from the germline V gene are SEHNR and FQNEAQ (reference sequence). V was clipped by 6 bases and J by 5 bases; unmatched bases: 12. As DNA, the CDR3 is TGTGCCAGCAGGATATCAGAGGGGGCGAGTACTGAAGCTTTCTTT. Residues: CASRISEGASTEAFF.

This clonotype was observed many times. The CDR3 coding sequence is TGTGCCAGCAGTCCCCAAGGGGGCGGGAACACCGGGGAGCTGTTTTTT. Translation gives CASSPQGGGNTGELFF. This chain links TRBV12-3 or TRBV12-4 with TRBJ2-2; the match to TRBD1 covers 7 bases. With 5 bases clipped from V and 1 base from J, the junction kept 7 bases outside the gene matches. This CDR3 region has 16 residues.

This clonotype was counted many times. CDR3 sequence: CATSRSRTLSSEKLFF. CDR3 in DNA: TGTGCCACCAGCAGATCTCGAACACTATCTTCTGAAAAACTGTTTTTT. The chain combines TRBV15 with TRBJ1-4; D is unresolved. The CDR3 has 16 residues. The germline gives CDR1 LNHNV, CDR2 YYDKDF (reference sequence). V was shortened by 2 bases and J by 7 bases, with 17 bases between the two germline ends.

This clonotype was counted many times. Germline and junction disagree at one end, which may indicate a read error. The chain has TRBV12-3 or TRBV12-4 and TRBJ2-5, with D uncertain. The CDR3 consists of 13 residues. The CDR3 DNA reads TGTGCCAGCAATCGAGAGAGTCAAGGGACCCAGTACTTC. It yields the protein CASNRESQGTQYF.